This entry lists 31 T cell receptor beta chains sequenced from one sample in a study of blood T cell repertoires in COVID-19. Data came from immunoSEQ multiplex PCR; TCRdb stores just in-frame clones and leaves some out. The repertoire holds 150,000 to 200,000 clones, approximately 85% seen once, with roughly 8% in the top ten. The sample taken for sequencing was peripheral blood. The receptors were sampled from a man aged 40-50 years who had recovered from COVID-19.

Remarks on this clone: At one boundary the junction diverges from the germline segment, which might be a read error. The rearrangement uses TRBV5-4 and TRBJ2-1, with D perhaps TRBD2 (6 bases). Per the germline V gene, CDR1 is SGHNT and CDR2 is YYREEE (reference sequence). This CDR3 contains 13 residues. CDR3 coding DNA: TGTGCCAGCAGCCCACGGGAGCCCGATGAGCGGTTCTTC. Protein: CASSPREPDERFF.

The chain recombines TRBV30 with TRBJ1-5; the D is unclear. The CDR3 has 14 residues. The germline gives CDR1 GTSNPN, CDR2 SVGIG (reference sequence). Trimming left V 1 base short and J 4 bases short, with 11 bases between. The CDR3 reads CAWSGGYGNQPQHF. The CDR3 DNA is TGTGCCTGGAGTGGAGGGTACGGGAATCAGCCCCAGCATTTT.

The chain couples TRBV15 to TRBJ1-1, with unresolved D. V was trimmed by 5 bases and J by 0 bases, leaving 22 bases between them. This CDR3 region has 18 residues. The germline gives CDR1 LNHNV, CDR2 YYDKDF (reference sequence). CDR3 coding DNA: TGTGCCACCAGCGGAGCAGCCGGAGGGAACCTAATGAACACTGAAGCTTTCTTT. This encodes CATSGAAGGNLMNTEAFF.

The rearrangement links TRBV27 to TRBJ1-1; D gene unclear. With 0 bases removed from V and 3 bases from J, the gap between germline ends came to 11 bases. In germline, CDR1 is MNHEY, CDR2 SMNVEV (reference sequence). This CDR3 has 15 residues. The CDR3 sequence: CASSLSAGSDTEAFF. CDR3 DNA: TGTGCCAGCAGTTTATCTGCAGGTTCGGACACTGAAGCTTTCTTT.

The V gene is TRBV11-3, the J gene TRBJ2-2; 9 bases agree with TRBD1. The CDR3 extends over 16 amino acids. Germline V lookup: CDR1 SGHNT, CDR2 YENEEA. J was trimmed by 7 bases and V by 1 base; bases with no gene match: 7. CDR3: CASSLAVGQGGGELFF. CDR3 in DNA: TGTGCCAGCAGCTTAGCGGTGGGACAGGGCGGCGGGGAGCTGTTTTTT.

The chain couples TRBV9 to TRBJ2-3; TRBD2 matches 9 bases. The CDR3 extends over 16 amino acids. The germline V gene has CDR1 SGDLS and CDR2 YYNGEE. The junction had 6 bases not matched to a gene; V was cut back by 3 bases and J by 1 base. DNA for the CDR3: TGTGCCAGCAGCGCAGGATTAGCGGGGGGCACAGATACGCAGTATTTT. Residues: CASSAGLAGGTDTQYF.

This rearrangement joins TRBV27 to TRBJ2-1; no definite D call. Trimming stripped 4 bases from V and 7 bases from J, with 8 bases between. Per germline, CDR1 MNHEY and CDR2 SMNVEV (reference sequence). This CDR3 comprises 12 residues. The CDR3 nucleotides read TGTGCCAGCAGTTCAGGAAAGAATGAGCAGTTCTTC. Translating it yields CASSSGKNEQFF.

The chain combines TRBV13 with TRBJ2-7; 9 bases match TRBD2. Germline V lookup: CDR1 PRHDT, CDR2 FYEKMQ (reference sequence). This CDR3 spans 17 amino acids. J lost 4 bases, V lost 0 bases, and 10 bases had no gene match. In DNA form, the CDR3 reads TGTGCCAGCAGCTTAGGGCGCGCGGGAGGGCCAGGATACGAGCAGTACTTC. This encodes CASSLGRAGGPGYEQYF.

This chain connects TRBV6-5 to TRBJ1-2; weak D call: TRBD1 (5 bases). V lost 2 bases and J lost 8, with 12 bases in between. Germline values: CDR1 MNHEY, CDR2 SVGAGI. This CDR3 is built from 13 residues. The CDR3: CASSYDPGFGYTF. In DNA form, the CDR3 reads TGTGCCAGCAGTTACGATCCAGGGTTCGGCTACACCTTC.

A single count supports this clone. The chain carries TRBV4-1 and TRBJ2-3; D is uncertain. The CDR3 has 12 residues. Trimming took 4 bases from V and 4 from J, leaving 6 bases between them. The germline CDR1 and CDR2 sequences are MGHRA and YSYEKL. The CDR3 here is CASSPPADTQYF. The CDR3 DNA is TGCGCCAGCAGCCCTCCAGCAGATACGCAGTATTTT.

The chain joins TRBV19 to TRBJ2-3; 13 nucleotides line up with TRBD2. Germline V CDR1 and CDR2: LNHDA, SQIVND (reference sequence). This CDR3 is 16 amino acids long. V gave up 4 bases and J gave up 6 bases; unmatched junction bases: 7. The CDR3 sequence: CASSTRLAGGSDTQYF. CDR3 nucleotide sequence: TGTGCCAGTAGTACCCGACTAGCGGGGGGTTCGGATACGCAGTATTTT.

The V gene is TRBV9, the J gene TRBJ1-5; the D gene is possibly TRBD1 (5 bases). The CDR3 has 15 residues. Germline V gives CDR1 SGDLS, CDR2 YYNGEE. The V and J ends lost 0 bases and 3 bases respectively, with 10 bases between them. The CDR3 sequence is CASSVGGVDNQPQHF. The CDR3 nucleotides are TGTGCCAGCAGCGTAGGGGGCGTTGACAATCAGCCCCAGCATTTT.

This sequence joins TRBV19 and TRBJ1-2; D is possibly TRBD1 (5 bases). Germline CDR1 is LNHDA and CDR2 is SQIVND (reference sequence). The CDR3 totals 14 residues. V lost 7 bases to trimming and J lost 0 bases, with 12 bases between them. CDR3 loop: CASKKTETNYGYTF. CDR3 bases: TGTGCCAGTAAAAAGACAGAGACTAACTATGGCTACACCTTC.

CDR3 nucleotides: TGTGCCAGCAGTTACTCCCGACAGAGCTCCTACGAGCAGTACTTC. Its protein product is CASSYSRQSSYEQYF. The V gene is TRBV6-5, the J gene TRBJ2-7; D perhaps matches TRBD1 (5 bases). The CDR3 runs to 15 residues. V was cut by 0 bases and J by 0 bases, with 9 bases left in between. Germline V gives CDR1 MNHEY, CDR2 SVGAGI.

The CDR3 reads CAIRTGDTEAFF. In DNA form, the CDR3 reads TGTGCCATCAGAACAGGGGACACTGAAGCTTTCTTT. The chain combines TRBV5-4 with TRBJ1-1, with 7 bases that match TRBD1. The V and J ends lost 9 bases and 3 bases, in that order; junction bases with no gene match: 5. This CDR3 has 12 residues. Germline lookup yields CDR1 SGHNT and CDR2 YYREEE (reference sequence).

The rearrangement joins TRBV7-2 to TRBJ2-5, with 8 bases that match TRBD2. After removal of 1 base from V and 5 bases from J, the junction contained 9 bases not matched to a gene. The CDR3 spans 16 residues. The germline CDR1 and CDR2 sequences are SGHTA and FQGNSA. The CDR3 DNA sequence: TGTGCCAGCAGCTTAGTGGGACCCTCGGGAGGGGAGACCCAGTACTTC. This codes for CASSLVGPSGGETQYF.

As DNA, the CDR3 is TGTGCCACCAGCAGAGAGGGTAAAGGAGGCTACGAGCAGTACTTC. Amino acid sequence: CATSREGKGGYEQYF. The chain links TRBV15 to TRBJ2-7; weak D call: TRBD2 (5 bases). The CDR3 has 15 amino acids. With 0 bases removed from V and 3 bases from J, the gap between germline ends came to 12 bases. Germline V gene sequence: CDR1 LNHNV, CDR2 YYDKDF (reference sequence).

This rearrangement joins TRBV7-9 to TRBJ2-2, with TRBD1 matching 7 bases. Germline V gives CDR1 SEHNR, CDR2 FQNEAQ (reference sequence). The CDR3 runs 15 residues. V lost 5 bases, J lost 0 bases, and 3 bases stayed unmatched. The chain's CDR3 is CASSRRGTNTGELFF. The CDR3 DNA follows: TGTGCCAGCAGCCGCAGGGGGACGAACACCGGGGAGCTGTTTTTT.

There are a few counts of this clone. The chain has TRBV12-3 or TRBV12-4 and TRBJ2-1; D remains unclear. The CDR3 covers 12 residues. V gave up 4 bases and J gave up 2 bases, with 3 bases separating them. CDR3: CASSWPYNEQFF. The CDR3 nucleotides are TGTGCCAGCAGTTGGCCCTACAATGAGCAGTTCTTC.

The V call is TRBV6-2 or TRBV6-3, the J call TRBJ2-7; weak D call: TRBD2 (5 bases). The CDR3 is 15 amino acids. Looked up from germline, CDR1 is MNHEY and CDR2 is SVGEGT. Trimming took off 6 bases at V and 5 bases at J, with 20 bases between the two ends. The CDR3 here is CASSPLGRSLNEQYF. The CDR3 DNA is TGTGCCAGCAGCCCCTTGGGGAGATCTCTGAACGAGCAGTACTTC.

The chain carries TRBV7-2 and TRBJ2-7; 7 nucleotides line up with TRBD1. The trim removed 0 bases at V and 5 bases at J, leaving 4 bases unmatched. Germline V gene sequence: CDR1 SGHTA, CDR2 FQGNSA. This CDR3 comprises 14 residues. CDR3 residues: CASSLAEGAHEQYF. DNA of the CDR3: TGTGCCAGCAGCTTAGCCGAGGGGGCCCACGAGCAGTACTTC.

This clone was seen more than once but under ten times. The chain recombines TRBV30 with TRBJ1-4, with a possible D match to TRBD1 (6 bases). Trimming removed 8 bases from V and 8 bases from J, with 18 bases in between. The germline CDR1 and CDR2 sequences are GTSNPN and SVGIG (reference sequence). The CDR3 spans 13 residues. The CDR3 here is CATHRESLEKLFF. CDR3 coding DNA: TGTGCCACCCACAGGGAGTCCTTAGAAAAACTGTTTTTT.

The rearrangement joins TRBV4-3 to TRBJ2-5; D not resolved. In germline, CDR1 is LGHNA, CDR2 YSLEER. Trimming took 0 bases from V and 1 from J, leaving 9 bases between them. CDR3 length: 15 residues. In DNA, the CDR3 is TGCGCCAGCAGCCAAGAGTTGGCCGCCCAAGAGACCCAGTACTTC. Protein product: CASSQELAAQETQYF.

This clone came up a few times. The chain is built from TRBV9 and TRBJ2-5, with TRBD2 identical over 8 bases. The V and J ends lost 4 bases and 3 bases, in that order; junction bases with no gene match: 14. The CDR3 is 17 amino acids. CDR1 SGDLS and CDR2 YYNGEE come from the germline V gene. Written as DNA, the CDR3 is TGTGCCAGCAGCCCATCGTTGGGGGATAGCGGGGAAGAGACCCAGTACTTC. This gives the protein CASSPSLGDSGEETQYF.

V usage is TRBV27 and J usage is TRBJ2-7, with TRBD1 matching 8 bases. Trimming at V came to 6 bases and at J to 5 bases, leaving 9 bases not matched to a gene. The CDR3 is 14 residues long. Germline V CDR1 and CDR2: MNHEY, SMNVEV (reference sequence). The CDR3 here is CASRHGQGRDEQYF. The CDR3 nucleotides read TGTGCCAGCAGACATGGACAGGGTCGCGACGAGCAGTACTTC.

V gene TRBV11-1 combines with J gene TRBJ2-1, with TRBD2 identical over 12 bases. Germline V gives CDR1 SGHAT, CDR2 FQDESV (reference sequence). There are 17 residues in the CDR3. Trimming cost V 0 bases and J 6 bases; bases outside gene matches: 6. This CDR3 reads CASSLAPPSGGANEQFF. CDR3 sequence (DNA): TGTGCCAGCAGCTTAGCCCCCCCTAGCGGGGGGGCCAATGAGCAGTTCTTC.

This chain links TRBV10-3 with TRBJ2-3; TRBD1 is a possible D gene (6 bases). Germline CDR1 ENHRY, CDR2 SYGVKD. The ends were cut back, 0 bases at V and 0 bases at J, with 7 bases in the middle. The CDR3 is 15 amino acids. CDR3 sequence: CAISESGQSTDTQYF. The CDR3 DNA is TGTGCCATCAGTGAGTCAGGACAGAGCACAGATACGCAGTATTTT.

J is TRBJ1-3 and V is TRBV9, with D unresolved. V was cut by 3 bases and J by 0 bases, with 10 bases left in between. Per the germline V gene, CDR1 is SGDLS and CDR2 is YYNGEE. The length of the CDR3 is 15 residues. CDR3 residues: CASSDTHSSGNTIYF. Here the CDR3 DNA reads TGTGCCAGCAGCGATACCCACAGCTCTGGAAACACCATATATTTT.

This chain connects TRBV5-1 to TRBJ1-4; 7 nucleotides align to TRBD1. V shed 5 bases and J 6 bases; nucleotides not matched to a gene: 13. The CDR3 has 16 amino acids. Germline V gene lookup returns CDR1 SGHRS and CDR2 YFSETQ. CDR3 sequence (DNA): TGCGCCAGCAGTTTGAGACAGGGCCCCCCTTATGAAAAACTGTTTTTT. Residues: CASSLRQGPPYEKLFF. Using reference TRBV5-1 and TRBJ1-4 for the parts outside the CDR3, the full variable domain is KAGVTQTPRYLIKTRGQQVTLSCSPISGHRSVSWYQQTPGQGLQFLFEYFSETQRNKGNFPGRFSGRQFSNSRSEMNVSTLELGDSALYLCASSLRQGPPYEKLFFGSGTQLSVL.

CDR3 protein: CATSLGHRQSSYEQYF. DNA for the CDR3: TGTGCCACCAGTCTGGGACACCGACAGAGCTCCTACGAGCAGTACTTC. The genes are TRBV24-1 and TRBJ2-7; possibly TRBD1 for D (6 bases). The CDR3 extends over 16 amino acids. Germline V gives CDR1 KGHDR, CDR2 SFDVKD. The V and J ends lost 6 bases and 0 bases respectively, with 17 bases between them.

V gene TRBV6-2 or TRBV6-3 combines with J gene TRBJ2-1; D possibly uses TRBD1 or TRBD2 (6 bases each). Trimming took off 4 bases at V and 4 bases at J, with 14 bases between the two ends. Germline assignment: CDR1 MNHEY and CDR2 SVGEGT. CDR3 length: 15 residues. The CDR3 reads CASSSSGAGYNEQFF. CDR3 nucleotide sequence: TGTGCCAGCAGTTCCTCGGGGGCCGGATACAATGAGCAGTTCTTC.